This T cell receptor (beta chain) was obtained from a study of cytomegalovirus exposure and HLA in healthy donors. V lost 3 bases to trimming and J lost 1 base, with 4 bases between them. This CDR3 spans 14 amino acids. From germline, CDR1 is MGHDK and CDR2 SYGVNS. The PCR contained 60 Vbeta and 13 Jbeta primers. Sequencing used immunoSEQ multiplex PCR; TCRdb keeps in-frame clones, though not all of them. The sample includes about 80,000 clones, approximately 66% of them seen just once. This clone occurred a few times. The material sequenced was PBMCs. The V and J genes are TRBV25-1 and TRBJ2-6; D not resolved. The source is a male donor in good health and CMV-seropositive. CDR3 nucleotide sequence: TGTGCCAGCAGTGATCCGTCTGGGGCCAACGTCCTGACTTTC. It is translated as CASSDPSGANVLTF.